This TCR beta chain was sequenced for a study of T cell repertoires in cytomegalovirus infection. Turning to the study itself: The public TCR beta signatures pointed to both CMV infection and matching HLA type.

Overall study findings and caveats: There were carriers of CMV plus the relevant HLA, and cumulative public TCR beta family frequency identified them.

Note on this clonotype: The antigen remains undetermined.

MiXCR was run by TCRdb on the reads, yielding one entry per CDR3 protein. The repertoire holds about 770,000 distinct CDR3 sequences, almost 30% seen once, with 10% to 15% in the top ten. Germline loops: CDR1 MNHEY, CDR2 SVGEGT. V lost 4 bases, J lost 2 bases, and 11 bases stayed unmatched. This CDR3 comprises 17 residues. The genes are TRBV6-2 or TRBV6-3 and TRBJ2-1; TRBD2 agrees at 7 bases. The receptor was isolated from a human donor in good health (CMV status not recorded). Some clones in this sample may be carry-over from other donors' samples. Material: cultured CD8+ T cells from PBMCs, obtained from culture after CMV antigen stimulation. The CDR3: CASSWGGGYGPYNEQFF. Here the CDR3 DNA reads TGTGCCAGCAGTTGGGGCGGGGGATACGGCCCCTACAATGAGCAGTTCTTC.